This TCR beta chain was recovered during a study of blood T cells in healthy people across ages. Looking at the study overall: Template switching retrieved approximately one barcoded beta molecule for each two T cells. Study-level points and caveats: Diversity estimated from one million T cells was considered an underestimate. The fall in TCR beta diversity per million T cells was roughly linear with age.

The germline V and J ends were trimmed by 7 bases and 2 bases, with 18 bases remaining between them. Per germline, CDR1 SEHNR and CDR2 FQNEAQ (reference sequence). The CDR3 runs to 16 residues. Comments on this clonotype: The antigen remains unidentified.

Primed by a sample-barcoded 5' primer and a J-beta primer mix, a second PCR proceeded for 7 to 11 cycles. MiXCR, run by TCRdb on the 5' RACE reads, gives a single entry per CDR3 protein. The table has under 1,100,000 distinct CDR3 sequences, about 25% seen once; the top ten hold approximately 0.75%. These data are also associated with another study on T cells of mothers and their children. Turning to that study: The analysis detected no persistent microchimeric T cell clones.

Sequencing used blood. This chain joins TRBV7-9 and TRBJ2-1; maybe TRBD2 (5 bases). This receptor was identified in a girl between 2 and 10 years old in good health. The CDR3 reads CASMERRGPPYNEQFF. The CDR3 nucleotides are TGTGCCAGCATGGAACGGAGAGGGCCCCCCTACAATGAGCAGTTCTTC.